This TCR beta chain was captured by sequencing in a study of blood T cell repertoires in COVID-19. The method was immunoSEQ multiplex PCR; TCRdb's version includes in-frame clones alone and lacks a portion of them. The sample contains over 250,000 clones, roughly 87% of which appear only once. This CDR3 is 15 amino acids long. Trimming took 7 bases from V and 6 from J, leaving 22 bases between them. CDR1 is SQVTM, CDR2 ANQGSEA, per germline. Clinical history reported by participants formed the basis on which cohorts were assigned. In Cohort 3, a recovered donor had either two negative PCRs, clearance, or symptom resolution.

The sequence came from a woman under 30 who had recovered from COVID-19. The J gene is TRBJ2-1, the V gene TRBV29-1, with D possibly TRBD2 on 5 matching bases. The sample comprised PBMCs or T cells enriched from blood (not recorded which). The CDR3 protein is CSASPLGVGINEQFF. The DNA for the CDR3 is TGCAGCGCTAGCCCACTGGGAGTCGGGATCAATGAGCAGTTCTTC.